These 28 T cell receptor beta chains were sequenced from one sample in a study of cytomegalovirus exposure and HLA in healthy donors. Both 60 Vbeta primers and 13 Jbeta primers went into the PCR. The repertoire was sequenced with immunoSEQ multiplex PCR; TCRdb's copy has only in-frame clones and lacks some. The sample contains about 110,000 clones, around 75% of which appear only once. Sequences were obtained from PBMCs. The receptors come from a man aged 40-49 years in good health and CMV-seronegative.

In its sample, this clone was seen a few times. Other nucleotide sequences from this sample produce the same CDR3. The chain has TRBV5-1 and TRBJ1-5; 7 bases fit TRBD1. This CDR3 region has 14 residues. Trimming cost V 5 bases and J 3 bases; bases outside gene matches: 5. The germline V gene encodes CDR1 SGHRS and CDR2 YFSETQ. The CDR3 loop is CASRPGQDNQPQHF. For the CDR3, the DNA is TGCGCCAGCAGACCCGGACAGGACAATCAGCCCCAGCATTTT.

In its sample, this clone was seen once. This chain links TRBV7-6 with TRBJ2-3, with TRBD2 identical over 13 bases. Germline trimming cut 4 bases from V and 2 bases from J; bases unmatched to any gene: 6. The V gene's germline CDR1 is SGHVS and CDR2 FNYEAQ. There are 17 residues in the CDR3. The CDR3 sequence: CASSSTGLAGTTDTQYF. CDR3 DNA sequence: TGTGCCAGCAGCTCCACGGGACTAGCGGGGACCACAGATACGCAGTATTTT. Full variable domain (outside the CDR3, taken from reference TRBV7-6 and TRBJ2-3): GAGVSQSPRYKVTKRGQDVALRCDPISGHVSLYWYRQALGQGPEFLTYFNYEAQQDKSGLPNDRFSAERPEGSISTLTIQRTEQRDSAMYRCASSSTGLAGTTDTQYFGPGTRLTVL.

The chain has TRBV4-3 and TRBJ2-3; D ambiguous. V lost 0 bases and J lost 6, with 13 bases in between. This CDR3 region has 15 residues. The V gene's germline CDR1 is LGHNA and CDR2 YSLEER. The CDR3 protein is CASSQDDTHTDTQYF. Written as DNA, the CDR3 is TGCGCCAGCAGCCAAGACGACACCCACACGGATACGCAGTATTTT.

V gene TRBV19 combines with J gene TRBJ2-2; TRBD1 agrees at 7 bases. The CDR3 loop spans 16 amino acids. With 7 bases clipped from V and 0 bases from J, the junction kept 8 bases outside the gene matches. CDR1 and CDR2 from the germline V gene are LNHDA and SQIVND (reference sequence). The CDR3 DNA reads TGTGCCAGTAACCCGAGGGGACAGTCGAACACCGGGGAGCTGTTTTTT. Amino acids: CASNPRGQSNTGELFF.

Here the CDR3 DNA reads TGTGCCAGCAGTTCTCGACAGGGATGGAACACCGGGGAGCTGTTTTTT. Translating gives CASSSRQGWNTGELFF. The V gene is TRBV27, the J gene TRBJ2-2, with 7 positions matching TRBD1. The germline CDR1 and CDR2 sequences are MNHEY and SMNVEV (reference sequence). The V segment lost 4 bases and the J segment 1 base; nucleotides outside the gene matches: 6. This CDR3 contains 16 residues.

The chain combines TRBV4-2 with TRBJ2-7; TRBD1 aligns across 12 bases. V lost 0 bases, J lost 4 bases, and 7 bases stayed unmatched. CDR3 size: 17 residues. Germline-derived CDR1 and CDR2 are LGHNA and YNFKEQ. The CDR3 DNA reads TGTGCCAGCAGCCAAGAATTAGGGGACAGGGGGCTATACGAGCAGTACTTC. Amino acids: CASSQELGDRGLYEQYF.

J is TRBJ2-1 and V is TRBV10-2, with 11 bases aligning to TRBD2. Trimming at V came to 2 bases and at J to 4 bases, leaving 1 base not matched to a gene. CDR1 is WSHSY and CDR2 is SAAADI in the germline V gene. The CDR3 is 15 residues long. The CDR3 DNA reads TGCGCCAGCAGTGAGACTAGCGGGAGTTACAATGAGCAGTTCTTC. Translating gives CASSETSGSYNEQFF.

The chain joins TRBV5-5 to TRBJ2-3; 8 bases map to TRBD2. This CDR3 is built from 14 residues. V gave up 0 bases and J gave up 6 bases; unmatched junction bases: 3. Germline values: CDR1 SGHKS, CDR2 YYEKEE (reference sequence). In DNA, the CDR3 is TGTGCCAGCAGCTTGGCGGGACTAGGTGATACGCAGTATTTT. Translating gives CASSLAGLGDTQYF.

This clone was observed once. In nucleotides, the CDR3 is TGTGCCAGCAGCTTAGAATACAGGTTGGAACCCATATATTTT. This sequence encodes CASSLEYRLEPIYF. The V gene is TRBV7-2, the J gene TRBJ1-3, with D possibly matching TRBD1 (5 bases). The V and J ends lost 1 base and 11 bases respectively, with 15 bases between them. CDR1 and CDR2 from the germline V gene are SGHTA and FQGNSA. This CDR3 region has 14 residues. Supplemented by reference TRBV7-2 and TRBJ1-3, the full variable domain reads GAGVSQSPSNKVTEKGKDVELRCDPISGHTALYWYRQSLGQGLEFLIYFQGNSAPDKSGLPSDRFSAERTGGSVSTLTIQRTQQEDSAVYLCASSLEYRLEPIYFGEGSWLTVV.

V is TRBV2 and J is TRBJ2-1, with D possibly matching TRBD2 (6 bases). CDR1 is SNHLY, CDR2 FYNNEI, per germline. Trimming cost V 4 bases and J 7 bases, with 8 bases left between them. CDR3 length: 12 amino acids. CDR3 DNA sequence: TGTGCCAGCAGTGGTGGGGGGAATGAGCAGTTCTTC. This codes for CASSGGGNEQFF.

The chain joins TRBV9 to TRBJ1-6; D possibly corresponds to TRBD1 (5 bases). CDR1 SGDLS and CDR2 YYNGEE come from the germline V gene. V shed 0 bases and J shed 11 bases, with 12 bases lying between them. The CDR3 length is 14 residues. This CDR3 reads CASSVGTTQTPLHF. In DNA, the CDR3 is TGTGCCAGCAGCGTAGGGACAACCCAAACACCCCTCCACTTT.

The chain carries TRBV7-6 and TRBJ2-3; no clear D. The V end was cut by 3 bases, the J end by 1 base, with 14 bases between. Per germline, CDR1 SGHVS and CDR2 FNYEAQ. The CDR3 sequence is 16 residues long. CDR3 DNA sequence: TGTGCCAGCAGCTTTTACTCTAGACGAGGCACAGATACGCAGTATTTT. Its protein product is CASSFYSRRGTDTQYF.

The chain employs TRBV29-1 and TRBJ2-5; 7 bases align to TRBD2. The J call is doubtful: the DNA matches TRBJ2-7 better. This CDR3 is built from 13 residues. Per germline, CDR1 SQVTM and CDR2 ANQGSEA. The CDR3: CSVGAGGSYEQYF. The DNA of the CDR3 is TGCAGCGTTGGGGCCGGGGGGTCCTACGAGCAGTACTTC.

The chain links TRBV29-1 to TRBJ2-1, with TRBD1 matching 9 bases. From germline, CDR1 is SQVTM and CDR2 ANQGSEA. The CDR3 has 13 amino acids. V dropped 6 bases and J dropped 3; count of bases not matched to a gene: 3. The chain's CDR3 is CSVTGGFYNEQFF. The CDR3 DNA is TGCAGCGTAACAGGGGGCTTCTACAATGAGCAGTTCTTC.

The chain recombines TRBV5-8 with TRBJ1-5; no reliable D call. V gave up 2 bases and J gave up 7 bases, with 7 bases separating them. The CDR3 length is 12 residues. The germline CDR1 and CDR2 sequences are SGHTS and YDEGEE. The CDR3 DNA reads TGTGCCAGCAGCTTCCAGAAGCAGCCCCAGCATTTT. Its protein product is CASSFQKQPQHF.

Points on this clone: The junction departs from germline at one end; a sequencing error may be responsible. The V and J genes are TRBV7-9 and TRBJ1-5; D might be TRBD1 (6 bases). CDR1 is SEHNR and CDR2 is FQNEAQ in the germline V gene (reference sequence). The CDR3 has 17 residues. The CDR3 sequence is CSSSLALGGQGMQPQHF. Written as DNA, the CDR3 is TGTTCCAGCAGCTTAGCGCTGGGGGGGCAGGGTATGCAGCCCCAGCATTTT.

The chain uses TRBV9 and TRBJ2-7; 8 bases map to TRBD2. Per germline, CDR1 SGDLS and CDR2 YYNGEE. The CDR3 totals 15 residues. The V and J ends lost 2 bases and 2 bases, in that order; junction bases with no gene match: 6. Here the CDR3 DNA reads TGTGCCAGCAGCGTTGGTAGCGGGGAAACCTACGAGCAGTACTTC. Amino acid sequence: CASSVGSGETYEQYF.

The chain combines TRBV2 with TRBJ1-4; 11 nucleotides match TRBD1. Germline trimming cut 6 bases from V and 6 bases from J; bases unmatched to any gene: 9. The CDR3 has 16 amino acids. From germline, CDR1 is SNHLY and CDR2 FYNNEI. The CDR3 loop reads CASSRGTGGRDEKLFF. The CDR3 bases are TGTGCCAGCAGCCGCGGGACAGGGGGGAGGGATGAAAAACTGTTTTTT. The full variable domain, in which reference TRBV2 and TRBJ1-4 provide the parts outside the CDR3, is EPEVTQTPSHQVTQMGQEVILRCVPISNHLYFYWYRQILGQKVEFLVSFYNNEISEKSEIFDDQFSVERPDGSNFTLKIRSTKLEDSAMYFCASSRGTGGRDEKLFFGSGTQLSVL.

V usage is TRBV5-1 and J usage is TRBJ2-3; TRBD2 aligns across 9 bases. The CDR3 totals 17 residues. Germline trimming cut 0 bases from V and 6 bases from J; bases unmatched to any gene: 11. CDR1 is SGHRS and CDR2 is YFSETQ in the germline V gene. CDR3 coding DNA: TGCGCCAGCAGCTTGGTCGGGCTAGCGGGGCCGGGTGATACGCAGTATTTT. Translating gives CASSLVGLAGPGDTQYF.

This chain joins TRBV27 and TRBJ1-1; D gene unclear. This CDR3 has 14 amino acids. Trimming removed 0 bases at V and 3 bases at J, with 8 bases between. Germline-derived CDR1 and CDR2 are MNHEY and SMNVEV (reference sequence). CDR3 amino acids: CASSLSERYTEAFF. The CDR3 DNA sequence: TGTGCCAGCAGTTTATCGGAGCGGTACACTGAAGCTTTCTTT.

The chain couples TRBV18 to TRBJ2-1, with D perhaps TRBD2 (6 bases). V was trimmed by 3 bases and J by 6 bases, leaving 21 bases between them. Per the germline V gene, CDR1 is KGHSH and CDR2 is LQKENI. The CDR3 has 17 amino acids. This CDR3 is CASSPIAGGLRSNEQFF. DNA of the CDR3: TGTGCCAGCTCACCCATCGCCGGGGGTCTACGGTCCAATGAGCAGTTCTTC.

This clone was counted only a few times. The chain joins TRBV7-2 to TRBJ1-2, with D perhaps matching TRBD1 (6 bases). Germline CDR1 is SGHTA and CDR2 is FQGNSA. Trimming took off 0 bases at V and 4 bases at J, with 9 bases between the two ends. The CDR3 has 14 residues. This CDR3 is CASSLAGAAYGYTF. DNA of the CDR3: TGTGCCAGCAGCTTAGCGGGGGCGGCCTATGGCTACACCTTC.

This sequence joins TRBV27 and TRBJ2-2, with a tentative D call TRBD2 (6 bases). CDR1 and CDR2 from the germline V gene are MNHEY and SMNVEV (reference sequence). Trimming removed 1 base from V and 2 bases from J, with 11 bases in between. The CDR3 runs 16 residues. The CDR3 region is CASSLFGGDNTGELFF. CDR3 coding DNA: TGTGCCAGCAGTTTATTCGGCGGGGACAACACCGGGGAGCTGTTTTTT.

CDR3 sequence reads: CASSPRPLVNEQFF. CDR3 bases: TGTGCCAGCAGCCCCCGCCCCTTAGTTAATGAGCAGTTCTTC. The genes are TRBV11-3 and TRBJ2-1; D uncertain. With 5 bases removed from V and 7 bases from J, the gap between germline ends came to 15 bases. This CDR3 is 14 amino acids long. CDR1 and CDR2 from the germline V gene are SGHNT and YENEEA.

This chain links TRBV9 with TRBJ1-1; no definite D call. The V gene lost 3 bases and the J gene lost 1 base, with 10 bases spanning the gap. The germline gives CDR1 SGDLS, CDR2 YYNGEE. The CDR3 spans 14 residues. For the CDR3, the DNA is TGTGCCAGCAGCGGATTAACAGAGAACACTGAAGCTTTCTTT. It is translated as CASSGLTENTEAFF.

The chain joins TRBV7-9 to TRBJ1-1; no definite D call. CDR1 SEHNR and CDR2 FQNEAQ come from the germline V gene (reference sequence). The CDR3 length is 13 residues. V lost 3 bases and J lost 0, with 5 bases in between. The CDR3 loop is CASSFQMNTEAFF. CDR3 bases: TGTGCCAGCAGCTTCCAAATGAACACTGAAGCTTTCTTT.

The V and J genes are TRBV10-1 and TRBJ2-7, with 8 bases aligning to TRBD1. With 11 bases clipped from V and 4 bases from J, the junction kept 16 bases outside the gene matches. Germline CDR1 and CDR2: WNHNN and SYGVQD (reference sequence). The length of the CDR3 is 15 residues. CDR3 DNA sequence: TGCGCCGGACACGCCCGGGACAGGACTCTTTACGAGCAGTACTTC. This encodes CAGHARDRTLYEQYF.

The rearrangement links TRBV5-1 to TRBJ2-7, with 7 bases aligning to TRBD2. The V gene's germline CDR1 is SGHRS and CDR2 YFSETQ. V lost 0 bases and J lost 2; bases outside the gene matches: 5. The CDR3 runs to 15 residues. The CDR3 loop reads CASSLESGNPYEQYF. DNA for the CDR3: TGCGCCAGCAGCTTGGAAAGCGGGAACCCCTACGAGCAGTACTTC. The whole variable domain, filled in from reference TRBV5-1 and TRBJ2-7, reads KAGVTQTPRYLIKTRGQQVTLSCSPISGHRSVSWYQQTPGQGLQFLFEYFSETQRNKGNFPGRFSGRQFSNSRSEMNVSTLELGDSALYLCASSLESGNPYEQYFGPGTRLTVT.